The 21 T cell receptor beta chains listed next were all sequenced from one sample in a study of OX40 agonist ivuxolimab in advanced cancers. Generated by immunoSEQ multiplex PCR, the TCRdb table keeps only in-frame clones and is missing some. Of tens of thousands of clones detected, approximately 90% appear once; the ten largest clones hold roughly 0.44%. Sequences were derived from CD4+ or CD8+ T cells sorted from blood, sampled in a trial of the OX40 agonist ivuxolimab. Source of these receptors: an adult with an advanced solid tumor such as melanoma, head and neck, liver or kidney cancer.

The V and J genes are TRBV6-6 and TRBJ2-1, with D possibly TRBD1 on 5 matching bases. Trimming removed 2 bases at V and 4 bases at J, with 12 bases between. The CDR3 consists of 15 residues. The germline gives CDR1 MNHNY, CDR2 SVGAGI (reference sequence). In DNA form, the CDR3 reads TGTGCCAGCAGTTACGGTCAGGGTGCATACAATGAGCAGTTCTTC. This codes for CASSYGQGAYNEQFF.

A few counts support this clone. The V gene is TRBV5-1, the J gene TRBJ2-1; D ambiguous. The germline V gene has CDR1 SGHRS and CDR2 YFSETQ. V was cut by 4 bases and J by 5 bases, with 7 bases left in between. The CDR3 length is 12 residues. CDR3 bases: TGCGCCAGCAGCCAGGACGACAATGAGCAGTTCTTC. Translation gives CASSQDDNEQFF.

The chain couples TRBV18 to TRBJ1-1, with D perhaps matching TRBD1 (5 bases). Trimming left V 3 bases short and J 2 bases short, with 7 bases between. Per germline, CDR1 KGHSH and CDR2 LQKENI. This CDR3 region has 13 residues. The CDR3 loop reads CASSPTGNTEAFF. The CDR3 bases are TGTGCCAGCTCACCCACAGGAAACACTGAAGCTTTCTTT.

The chain links TRBV7-2 to TRBJ2-7, with D maybe TRBD1 (6 bases). The CDR3 loop spans 12 amino acids. Trimming pared 5 bases from V and 4 bases from J, leaving 9 bases between. CDR1 and CDR2 (germline): SGHTA, FQGNSA. This CDR3 reads CASSEQGYEQYF. The CDR3 nucleotides are TGTGCCAGCAGCGAGCAGGGGTACGAGCAGTACTTC.

The V gene is TRBV4-3, the J gene TRBJ2-1, with D possibly called TRBD1 or TRBD2 (6 bases each). Germline V gives CDR1 LGHNA, CDR2 YSLEER. The CDR3 runs 15 residues. The V end lost 1 base, the J end lost 6 bases, and 13 bases lay between the germline ends. CDR3 residues: CASSQGQGRINEQFF. The CDR3 nucleotides are TGCGCCAGCAGCCAAGGCCAGGGGAGGATCAATGAGCAGTTCTTC.

The chain has TRBV6-6 and TRBJ2-1; weak D call: TRBD2 (7 bases). Trimming took off 0 bases at V and 6 bases at J, with 15 bases between the two ends. There are 16 residues in the CDR3. Germline V gives CDR1 MNHNY, CDR2 SVGAGI (reference sequence). The CDR3 bases are TGTGCCAGCAGTTACTCTCCTGGGGGGGCGGGCAATGAGCAGTTCTTC. The encoded protein is CASSYSPGGAGNEQFF.

The genes are TRBV19 and TRBJ2-1; 7 nucleotides line up with TRBD1. Trimming removed 10 bases from V and 2 bases from J; junction bases left unmatched: 5. Germline V gene lookup returns CDR1 LNHDA and CDR2 SQIVND (reference sequence). The CDR3 has 13 residues. The CDR3 coding sequence is TGTGCCACTTCGGGACAGACCTACAATGAGCAGTTCTTC. It specifies CATSGQTYNEQFF.

The CDR3 nucleotides read TGTGCCAGCTCGCGACAGGTCGCTAACTATGGCTACACCTTC. Protein sequence: CASSRQVANYGYTF. The rearrangement uses TRBV18 and TRBJ1-2; maybe TRBD1 (6 bases). This CDR3 spans 14 amino acids. Germline CDR1 reads KGHSH; CDR2 reads LQKENI. The V gene lost 6 bases and the J gene lost 0 bases, with 11 bases spanning the gap.

V and J are TRBV18 and TRBJ2-5, with 10 bases matching TRBD1. Germline lookup yields CDR1 KGHSH and CDR2 LQKENI. Unmatched junction bases numbered 5, after V lost 6 bases and J lost 1 base. The CDR3 covers 15 residues. The CDR3 DNA is TGTGCCAGCTCTCAAGGACAGGGGGGCCAAGAGACCCAGTACTTC. Its protein product is CASSQGQGGQETQYF. The entire variable domain, with the rest obtained from reference TRBV18 and TRBJ2-5, is as follows: NAGVMQNPRHLVRRRGQEARLRCSPMKGHSHVYWYRQLPEEGLKFMVYLQKENIIDESGMPKERFSAEFPKEGPSILRIQQVVRGDSAAYFCASSQGQGGQETQYFGPGTRLLVL.

The rearrangement links TRBV6-5 to TRBJ1-1, with TRBD1 as a possible D gene (5 bases). Germline CDR1 and CDR2: MNHEY and SVGAGI. This CDR3 has 14 residues. Trimming removed 2 bases from V and 3 bases from J, with 10 bases in between. CDR3 coding DNA: TGTGCCAGCAGTTACGGGGGGGAGGACACTGAAGCTTTCTTT. Amino acids: CASSYGGEDTEAFF.

The genes are TRBV7-2 and TRBJ2-7; TRBD1 might be the D (6 bases). V lost 2 bases, J lost 2 bases, and 10 bases lay in between. The CDR3 runs 14 residues. The germline V gene has CDR1 SGHTA and CDR2 FQGNSA. CDR3 loop: CASSLNRDAYEQYF. As DNA, the CDR3 is TGTGCCAGCAGCTTAAACAGGGATGCCTACGAGCAGTACTTC.

The V call is TRBV19, the J call TRBJ2-1, with 7 bases matching TRBD2. V shed 3 bases and J 9 bases; nucleotides not matched to a gene: 11. Per germline, CDR1 LNHDA and CDR2 SQIVND (reference sequence). The CDR3 loop spans 15 amino acids. The CDR3 nucleotides read TGTGCCAGTAGTATCGTGTCTAGTGGGGGGGGTGAGCAGTTCTTC. Encoded protein: CASSIVSSGGGEQFF.

J is TRBJ1-5 and V is TRBV6-6; D not resolved. Germline V gives CDR1 MNHNY, CDR2 SVGAGI (reference sequence). This CDR3 is built from 13 residues. V shed 6 bases and J shed 1 base, with 7 bases lying between them. CDR3 in amino acids: CASRKESNQPQHF. For the CDR3, the DNA is TGTGCCAGCAGAAAAGAAAGCAATCAGCCCCAGCATTTT.

The rearrangement joins TRBV11-3 to TRBJ2-1, with D uncertain. CDR1 is SGHNT and CDR2 is YENEEA in the germline V gene. Trimming cost V 4 bases and J 15 bases, with 10 bases left between them. The CDR3 has 10 amino acids. CDR3 residues: CASSWLAWFF. The DNA of the CDR3 is TGTGCCAGCAGCTGGCTGGCTTGGTTCTTC.

This clone was counted a single time. The V and J genes are TRBV21-1 and TRBJ2-7; TRBD1, the table's D call, was not compared with the DNA. TRBV21-1 is listed as a pseudogene. The CDR3 totals 17 residues. The CDR3 sequence is CASSTPRSPGQPYEQYF. The CDR3 bases are TGTGCCAGCAGCACCCCCAGATCTCCGGGACAGCCCTACGAGCAGTACTTC.

This chain joins TRBV29-1 and TRBJ1-2; 9 bases line up with TRBD1. With V trimmed by 0 bases and J by 5 bases, 7 bases remained unmatched. Germline V gene sequence: CDR1 SQVTM, CDR2 ANQGSEA. This CDR3 is 15 amino acids long. The CDR3 loop reads CSVEESGGQGYGYTF. The CDR3, as DNA: TGCAGCGTTGAAGAGTCCGGAGGACAGGGGTATGGCTACACCTTC.

Written as DNA, the CDR3 is TGTGCCAGCTCACCGGACAGGGGGGGCGTCACCATATATTTT. Protein sequence: CASSPDRGGVTIYF. The chain employs TRBV18 and TRBJ1-3, with 10 bases matching TRBD1. With V trimmed by 3 bases and J by 9 bases, 5 bases remained unmatched. The CDR3 has 14 amino acids. CDR1 and CDR2 (germline): KGHSH, LQKENI.

V is TRBV28 and J is TRBJ1-2; unclear D gene. V was pared by 3 bases and J by 3 bases, with 5 bases between. Germline V gives CDR1 MDHEN, CDR2 SYDVKM. This CDR3 contains 12 residues. The CDR3 DNA reads as TGTGCCAGCAGTTTGGCGCACTATGGCTACACCTTC. Translating gives CASSLAHYGYTF.

This rearrangement joins TRBV10-3 to TRBJ1-2; 7 bases are shared with TRBD1. Germline V gene lookup returns CDR1 ENHRY and CDR2 SYGVKD. The ends lost 4 bases at V and 6 bases at J; junction bases unmatched: 14. The CDR3 loop spans 16 amino acids. The CDR3 region has the DNA TGTGCCATCAGTGCAAGCAAACAGGGGTTCGGGGATGGCTACACCTTC. Translated: CAISASKQGFGDGYTF.

J is TRBJ1-3 and V is TRBV2; D not resolved. Germline V gene data show CDR1 as SNHLY and CDR2 as FYNNEI. This CDR3 comprises 13 residues. Trimming cost V 3 bases and J 4 bases, with 7 bases left between them. The CDR3 loop reads CASSENPGNTIYF. CDR3 DNA sequence: TGTGCCAGCAGTGAGAACCCGGGAAACACCATATATTTT.

The chain is built from TRBV6-1 and TRBJ1-1, with D tentatively TRBD1 (6 bases). V lost 5 bases and J lost 2, with 12 bases in between. Germline CDR1 is MNHNS and CDR2 is SASEGT. The CDR3 sequence is 14 residues long. The CDR3 coding sequence is TGTGCCAGCAGTAAAGACAGGATTAACACTGAAGCTTTCTTT. This sequence encodes CASSKDRINTEAFF.